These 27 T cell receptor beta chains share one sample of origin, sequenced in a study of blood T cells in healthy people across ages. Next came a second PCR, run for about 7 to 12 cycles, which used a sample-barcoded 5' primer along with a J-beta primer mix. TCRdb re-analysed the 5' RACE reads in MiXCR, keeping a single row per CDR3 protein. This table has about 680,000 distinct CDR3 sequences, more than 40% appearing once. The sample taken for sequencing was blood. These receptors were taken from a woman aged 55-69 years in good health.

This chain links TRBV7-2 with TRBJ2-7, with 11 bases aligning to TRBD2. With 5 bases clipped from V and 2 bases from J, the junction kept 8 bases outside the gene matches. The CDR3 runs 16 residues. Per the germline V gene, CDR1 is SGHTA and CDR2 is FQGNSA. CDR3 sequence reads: CASSTTPTSGTYEQYF. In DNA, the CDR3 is TGTGCCAGCAGCACTACACCGACTAGCGGGACCTACGAGCAGTACTTC.

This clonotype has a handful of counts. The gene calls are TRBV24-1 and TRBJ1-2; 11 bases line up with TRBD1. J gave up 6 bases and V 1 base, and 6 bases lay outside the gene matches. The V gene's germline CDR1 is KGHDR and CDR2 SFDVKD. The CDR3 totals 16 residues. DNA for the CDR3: TGTGCCACCAGTGATTTAGGGACAGGGGGAAGACATGGCTACACCTTC. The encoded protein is CATSDLGTGGRHGYTF.

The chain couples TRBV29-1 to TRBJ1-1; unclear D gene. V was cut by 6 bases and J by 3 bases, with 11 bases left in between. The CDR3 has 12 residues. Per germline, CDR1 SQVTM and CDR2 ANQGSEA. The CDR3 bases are TGCAGCGTCTCCGGCCTATACACTGAAGCTTTCTTT. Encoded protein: CSVSGLYTEAFF.

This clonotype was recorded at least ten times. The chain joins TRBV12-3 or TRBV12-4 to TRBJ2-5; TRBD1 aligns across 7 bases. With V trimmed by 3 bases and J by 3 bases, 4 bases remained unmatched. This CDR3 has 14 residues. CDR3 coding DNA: TGTGCCAGCAGTTTGGCGACAGGGAAAGAGACCCAGTACTTC. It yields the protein CASSLATGKETQYF.

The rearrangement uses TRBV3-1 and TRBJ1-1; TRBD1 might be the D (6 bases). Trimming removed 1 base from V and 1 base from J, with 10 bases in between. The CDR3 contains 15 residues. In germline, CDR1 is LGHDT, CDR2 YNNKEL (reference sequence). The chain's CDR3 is CASSQGGGGNTEAFF. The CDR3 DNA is TGTGCCAGCAGCCAAGGAGGGGGAGGGAACACTGAAGCTTTCTTT.

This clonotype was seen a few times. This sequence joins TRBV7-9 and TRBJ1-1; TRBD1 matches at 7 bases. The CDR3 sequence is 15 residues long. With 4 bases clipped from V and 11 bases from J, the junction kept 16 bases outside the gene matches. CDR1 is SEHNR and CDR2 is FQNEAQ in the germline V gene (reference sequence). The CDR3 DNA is TGTGCCAGCAGCTATCAGGGGGGCCAATTCACAGGGGCTTTCTTT. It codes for CASSYQGGQFTGAFF.

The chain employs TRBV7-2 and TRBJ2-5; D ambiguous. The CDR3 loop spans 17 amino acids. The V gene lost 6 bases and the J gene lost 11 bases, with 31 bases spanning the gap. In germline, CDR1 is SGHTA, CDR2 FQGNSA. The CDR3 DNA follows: TGTGCCAGCAGATCTCACCCGGTGGTTAGCTCCTACAATGAGCAGTACTTC. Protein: CASRSHPVVSSYNEQYF.

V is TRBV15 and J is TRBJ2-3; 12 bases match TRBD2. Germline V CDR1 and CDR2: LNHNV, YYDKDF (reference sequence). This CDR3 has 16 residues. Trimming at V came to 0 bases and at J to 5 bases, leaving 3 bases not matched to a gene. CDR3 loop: CATSRDRGLAGDTQYF. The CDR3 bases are TGTGCCACCAGCAGAGATAGGGGACTAGCGGGAGATACGCAGTATTTT.

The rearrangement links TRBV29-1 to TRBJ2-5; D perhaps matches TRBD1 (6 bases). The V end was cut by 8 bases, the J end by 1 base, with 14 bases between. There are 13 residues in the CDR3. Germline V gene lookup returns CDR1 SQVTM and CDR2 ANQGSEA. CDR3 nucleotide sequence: TGCAGCTTAGTCGAGGACAGCCAAGAGACCCAGTACTTC. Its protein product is CSLVEDSQETQYF. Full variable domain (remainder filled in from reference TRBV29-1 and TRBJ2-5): SAVISQKPSRDICQRGTSLTIQCQVDSQVTMMFWYRQQPGQSLTLIATANQGSEATYESGFVIDKFPISRPNLTFSTLTVSNMSPEDSSIYLCSLVEDSQETQYFGPGTRLLVL.

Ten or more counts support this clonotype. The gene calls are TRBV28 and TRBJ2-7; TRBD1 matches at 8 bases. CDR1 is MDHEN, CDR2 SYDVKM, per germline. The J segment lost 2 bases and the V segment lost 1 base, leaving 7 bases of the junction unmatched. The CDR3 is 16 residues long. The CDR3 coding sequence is TGTGCCAGCAGTTTATCGGCCGGGACAGGCACCTACGAGCAGTACTTC. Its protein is CASSLSAGTGTYEQYF. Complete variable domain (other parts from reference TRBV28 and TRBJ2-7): DVKVTQSSRYLVKRTGEKVFLECVQDMDHENMFWYRQDPGLGLRLIYFSYDVKMKEKGDIPEGYSVSREKKERFSLILESASTNQTSMYLCASSLSAGTGTYEQYFGPGTRLTVT.

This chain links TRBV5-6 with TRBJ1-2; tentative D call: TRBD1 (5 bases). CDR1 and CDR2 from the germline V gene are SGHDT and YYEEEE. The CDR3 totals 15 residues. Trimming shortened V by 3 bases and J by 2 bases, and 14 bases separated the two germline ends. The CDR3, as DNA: TGTGCCAGCAGCTCAGTGGGGGGAAAGAACTATGGCTACACCTTC. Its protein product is CASSSVGGKNYGYTF.

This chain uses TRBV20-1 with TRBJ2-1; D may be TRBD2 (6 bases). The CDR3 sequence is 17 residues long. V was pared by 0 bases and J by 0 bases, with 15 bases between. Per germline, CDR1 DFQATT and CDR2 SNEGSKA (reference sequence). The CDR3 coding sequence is TGCAGTGCTAGAGATTTGGGCAACGGGAGCTCCTACAATGAGCAGTTCTTC. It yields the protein CSARDLGNGSSYNEQFF.

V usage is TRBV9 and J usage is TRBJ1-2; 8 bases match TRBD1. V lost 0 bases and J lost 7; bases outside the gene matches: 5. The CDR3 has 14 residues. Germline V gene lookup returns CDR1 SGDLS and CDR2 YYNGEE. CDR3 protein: CASSVGRGQSGYTF. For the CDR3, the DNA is TGTGCCAGCAGCGTAGGCAGGGGGCAAAGTGGCTACACCTTC.

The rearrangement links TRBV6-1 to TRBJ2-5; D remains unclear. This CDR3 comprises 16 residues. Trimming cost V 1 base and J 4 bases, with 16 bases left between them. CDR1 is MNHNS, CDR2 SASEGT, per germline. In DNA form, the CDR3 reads TGTGCCAGCAGTGAAGGCCCGGGCTCCGGCGGAGAGACCCAGTACTTC. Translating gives CASSEGPGSGGETQYF.

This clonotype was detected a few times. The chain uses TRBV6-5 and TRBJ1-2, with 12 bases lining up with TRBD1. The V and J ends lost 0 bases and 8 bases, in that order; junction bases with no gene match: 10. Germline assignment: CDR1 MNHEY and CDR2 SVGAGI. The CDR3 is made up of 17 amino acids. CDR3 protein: CASSYSTLRDRGQGYTF. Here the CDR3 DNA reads TGTGCCAGCAGTTACTCCACGCTCCGGGACAGGGGGCAAGGCTACACCTTC.

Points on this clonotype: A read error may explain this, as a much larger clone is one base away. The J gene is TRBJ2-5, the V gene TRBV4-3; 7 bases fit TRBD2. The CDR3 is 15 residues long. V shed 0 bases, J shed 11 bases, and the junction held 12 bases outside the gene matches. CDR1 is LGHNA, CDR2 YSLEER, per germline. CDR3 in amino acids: CASSQDGGGYNEQYF. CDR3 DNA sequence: TGCGCCAGCAGCCAAGATGGGGGGGGATACAATGAGCAGTACTTC.

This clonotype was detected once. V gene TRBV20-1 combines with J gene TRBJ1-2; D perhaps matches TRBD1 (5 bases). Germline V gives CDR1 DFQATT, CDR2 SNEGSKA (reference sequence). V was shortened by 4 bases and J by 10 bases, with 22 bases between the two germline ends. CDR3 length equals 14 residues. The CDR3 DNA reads TGCAGTGCTATCGCCCGGCAGGGCCGTTTGGACTACACCTTC. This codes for CSAIARQGRLDYTF.

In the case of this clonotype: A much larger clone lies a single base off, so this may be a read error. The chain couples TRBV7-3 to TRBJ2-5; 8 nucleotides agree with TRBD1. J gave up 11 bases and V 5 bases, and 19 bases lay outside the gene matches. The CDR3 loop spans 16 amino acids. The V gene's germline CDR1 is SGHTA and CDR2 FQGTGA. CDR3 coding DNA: TGTGCCAGCAGCCCCCTGGACAGGGTACCCTACAATGAGCAGTACTTC. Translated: CASSPLDRVPYNEQYF. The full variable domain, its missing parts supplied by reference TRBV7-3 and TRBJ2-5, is GAGVSQTPSNKVTEKGKYVELRCDPISGHTALYWYRQSLGQGPEFLIYFQGTGAADDSGLPNDRFFAVRPEGSVSTLKIQRTERGDSAVYLCASSPLDRVPYNEQYFGPGTRLLVL.

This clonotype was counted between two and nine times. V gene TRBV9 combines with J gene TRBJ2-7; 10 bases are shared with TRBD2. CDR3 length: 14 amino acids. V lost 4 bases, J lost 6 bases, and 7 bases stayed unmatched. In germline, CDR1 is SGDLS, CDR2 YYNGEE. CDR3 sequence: CASSPASGSSEQYF. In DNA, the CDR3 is TGTGCCAGCAGCCCAGCTAGCGGGAGCTCCGAGCAGTACTTC.

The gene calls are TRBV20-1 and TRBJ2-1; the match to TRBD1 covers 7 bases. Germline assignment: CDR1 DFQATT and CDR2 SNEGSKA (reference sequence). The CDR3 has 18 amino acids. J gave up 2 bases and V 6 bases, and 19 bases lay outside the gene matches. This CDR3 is CSASGQHVRSAPYNEQFF. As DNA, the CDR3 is TGCAGTGCATCGGGACAGCACGTCCGGAGTGCCCCCTACAATGAGCAGTTCTTC.

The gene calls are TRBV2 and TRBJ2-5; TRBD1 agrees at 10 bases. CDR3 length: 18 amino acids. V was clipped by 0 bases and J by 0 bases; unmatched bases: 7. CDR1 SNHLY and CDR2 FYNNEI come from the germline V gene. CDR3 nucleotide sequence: TGTGCCAGCAGTGAAGCGCTTCGGGGGACAGGGGACCAAGAGACCCAGTACTTC. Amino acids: CASSEALRGTGDQETQYF. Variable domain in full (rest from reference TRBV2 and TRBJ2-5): EPEVTQTPSHQVTQMGQEVILRCVPISNHLYFYWYRQILGQKVEFLVSFYNNEISEKSEIFDDQFSVERPDGSNFTLKIRSTKLEDSAMYFCASSEALRGTGDQETQYFGPGTRLLVL.

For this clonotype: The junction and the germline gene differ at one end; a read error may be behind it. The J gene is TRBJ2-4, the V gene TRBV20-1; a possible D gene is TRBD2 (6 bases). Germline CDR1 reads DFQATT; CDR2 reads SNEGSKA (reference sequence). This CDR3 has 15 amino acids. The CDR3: CSAQPSGLAKSIQYF. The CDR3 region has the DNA TGCAGTGCCCAGCCTTCGGGACTGGCCAAAAGCATTCAGTACTTC.

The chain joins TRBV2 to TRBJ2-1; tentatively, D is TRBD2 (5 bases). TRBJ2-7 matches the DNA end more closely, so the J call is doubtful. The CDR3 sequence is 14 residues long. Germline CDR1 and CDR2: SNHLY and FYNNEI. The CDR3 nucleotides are TGTGCCAGCACATTAGCGTCCTCCTACAATGAGCAGTACTTC. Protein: CASTLASSYNEQYF.

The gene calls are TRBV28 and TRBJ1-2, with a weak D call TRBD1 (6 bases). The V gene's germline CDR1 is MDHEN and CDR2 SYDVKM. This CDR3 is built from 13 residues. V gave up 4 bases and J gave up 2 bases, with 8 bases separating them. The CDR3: CASSSDSNYGYTF. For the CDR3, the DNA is TGTGCCAGCAGTTCGGACAGCAACTATGGCTACACCTTC.

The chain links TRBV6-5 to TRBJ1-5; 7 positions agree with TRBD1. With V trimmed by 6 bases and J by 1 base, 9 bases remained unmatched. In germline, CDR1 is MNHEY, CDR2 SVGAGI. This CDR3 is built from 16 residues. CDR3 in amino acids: CASRLQGYLSNQPQHF. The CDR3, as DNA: TGTGCCAGCAGGTTACAGGGGTATCTGAGCAATCAGCCCCAGCATTTT.

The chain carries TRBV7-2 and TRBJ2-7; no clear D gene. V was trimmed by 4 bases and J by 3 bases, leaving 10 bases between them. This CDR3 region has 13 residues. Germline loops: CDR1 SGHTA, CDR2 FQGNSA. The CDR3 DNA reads TGTGCCAGCAGCTCCCTCAGGAACTACGAGCAGTACTTC. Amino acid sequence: CASSSLRNYEQYF.

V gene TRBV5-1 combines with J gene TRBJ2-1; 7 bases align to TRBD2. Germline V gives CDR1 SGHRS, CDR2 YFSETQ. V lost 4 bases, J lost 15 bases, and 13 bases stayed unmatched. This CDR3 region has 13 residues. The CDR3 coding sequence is TGCGCCAGCAGCCCAGAGGGCGGGAGAAGGCGGTTCTTC. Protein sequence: CASSPEGGRRRFF.